These 27 T cell receptor beta chains were sequenced from one sample in a study of Ad26.COV2.S vaccination and SARS-CoV-2 variants. Profiled with immunoSEQ multiplex PCR; TCRdb holds only in-frame clones, not every one. The sample holds 200,000 to 300,000 clones; around 88% are singletons and the top ten take about 2.8%. Noted treatment: roughly 20 received Ad26.COV2.S at low or high dose, single or two shots; roughly five received placebo; per-sample allocation not given. Samples came from day 63 after the first vaccine or placebo injection. The material was peripheral blood, obtained in a trial of Ad26.COV2.S vaccine versus placebo. These TCRs come from a person aged 18 to 65 who received the Ad26.COV2.S COVID-19 vaccine or a placebo.

As DNA, the CDR3 is TGTGCCAGCTCGGGGGTTCGTTCTGAAAAACTGTTTTTT. It specifies CASSGVRSEKLFF. This chain connects TRBV18 to TRBJ1-4; tentatively, D is TRBD1 (5 bases). Germline V CDR1 and CDR2: KGHSH, LQKENI. This CDR3 has 13 residues. Between the trimmed V and J ends, which lost 6 bases and 7 bases, there was a span of 12 bases.

The genes are TRBV5-1 and TRBJ1-2; D not resolved. CDR1 SGHRS and CDR2 YFSETQ come from the germline V gene. This CDR3 is built from 12 residues. Deletions cut 5 bases from V and 4 bases from J, with 9 bases between. The CDR3 region is CASREDSYGYTF. CDR3 DNA: TGCGCCAGCAGGGAGGACTCCTATGGCTACACCTTC.

V and J are TRBV15 and TRBJ1-1; possibly TRBD1 for D (5 bases). CDR3 length equals 12 residues. Trimming took 0 bases from V and 9 from J, leaving 8 bases between them. Per germline, CDR1 LNHNV and CDR2 YYDKDF (reference sequence). CDR3 amino acids: CATSRDQGQAFF. The DNA for the CDR3 is TGTGCCACCAGCAGAGATCAGGGTCAAGCTTTCTTT. Full variable domain (outside the CDR3, taken from reference TRBV15 and TRBJ1-1): DAMVIQNPRYQVTQFGKPVTLSCSQTLNHNVMYWYQQKSSQAPKLLFHYYDKDFNNEADTPDNFQSRRPNTSFCFLDIRSPGLGDTAMYLCATSRDQGQAFFGQGTRLTVV.

The V call is TRBV7-8, the J call TRBJ2-3, with 7 bases that match TRBD1. CDR3 length: 16 amino acids. Germline V gives CDR1 SGHVS, CDR2 FQNEAQ. V shed 6 bases and J 1 base; nucleotides not matched to a gene: 10. CDR3 nucleotides: TGTGCCAGCAGACAGGGGTTAGGGGGCCGCACAGATACGCAGTATTTT. Translation gives CASRQGLGGRTDTQYF.

Turning to this clone: Different DNA sequences within this sample yield the same CDR3. The CDR3 region has the DNA TGTGCCAGTAGCCCCCGAACAGACAATCAGCCCCAGCATTTT. It codes for CASSPRTDNQPQHF. The chain couples TRBV19 to TRBJ1-5, with D hard to call. Trimming removed 6 bases at V and 3 bases at J, with 12 bases between. This CDR3 spans 14 amino acids. Germline lookup yields CDR1 LNHDA and CDR2 SQIVND (reference sequence). Full variable domain (outside the CDR3, taken from reference TRBV19 and TRBJ1-5): DGGITQSPKYLFRKEGQNVTLSCEQNLNHDAMYWYRQDPGQGLRLIYYSQIVNDFQKGDIAEGYSVSREKKESFPLTVTSAQKNPTAFYLCASSPRTDNQPQHFGDGTRLSIL.

V usage is TRBV5-1 and J usage is TRBJ2-3, with 10 bases that match TRBD2. The germline V gene has CDR1 SGHRS and CDR2 YFSETQ. Unmatched junction bases numbered 10, after V lost 4 bases and J lost 5 bases. The CDR3 runs 16 residues. The CDR3 reads CASSRDSGGPGDTQYF. As DNA, the CDR3 is TGCGCCAGCAGCCGGGATAGCGGGGGGCCGGGAGATACGCAGTATTTT.

The V call is TRBV7-2, the J call TRBJ2-5; TRBD2 is a possible D gene (6 bases). The germline CDR1 and CDR2 sequences are SGHTA and FQGNSA. Trimming took 1 base from V and 9 from J, leaving 18 bases between them. This CDR3 contains 15 residues. CDR3 in amino acids: CASSLGTGGGLAQYF. The CDR3 nucleotides are TGTGCCAGCAGCTTAGGGACGGGCGGAGGGCTGGCCCAGTACTTC.

The V gene is TRBV2, the J gene TRBJ2-7; TRBD1 aligns across 9 bases. The CDR3 totals 15 residues. With V trimmed by 4 bases and J by 5 bases, 9 bases remained unmatched. Germline CDR1 reads SNHLY; CDR2 reads FYNNEI. The CDR3 DNA follows: TGTGCCAGCAGTGTGTCAGGACAGGGGATTCACGAGCAGTACTTC. This encodes CASSVSGQGIHEQYF.

This rearrangement joins TRBV6-4 to TRBJ1-5; D is uncertain. Germline assignment: CDR1 MRHNA and CDR2 SNTAGT. CDR3 length equals 13 residues. Trimming took off 4 bases at V and 7 bases at J, with 11 bases between the two ends. CDR3 protein: CASSVVSGQPQHF. The CDR3 DNA is TGTGCCAGCAGTGTGGTCTCGGGGCAGCCCCAGCATTTT.

The chain employs TRBV2 and TRBJ1-5; no clear D. The V end was cut by 4 bases, the J end by 0 bases, with 13 bases between. CDR1 and CDR2 from the germline V gene are SNHLY and FYNNEI. The CDR3 runs 16 residues. CDR3 nucleotides: TGTGCCAGCAGTGCGAAGCCCCCGTCTAGCAATCAGCCCCAGCATTTT. Translated, it gives CASSAKPPSSNQPQHF.

The gene calls are TRBV18 and TRBJ2-1, with 7 nucleotides matching TRBD2. The V and J ends lost 3 bases and 6 bases, in that order; junction bases with no gene match: 8. CDR1 KGHSH and CDR2 LQKENI come from the germline V gene. This CDR3 region has 15 residues. The CDR3 DNA reads TGTGCCAGCTCACCGGGCGGGAGCGCAGGCAATGAGCAGTTCTTC. This codes for CASSPGGSAGNEQFF.

This clone was observed a single time. The genes are TRBV18 and TRBJ2-5; D gene uncertain. Germline CDR1 and CDR2: KGHSH and LQKENI. Between the trimmed V and J ends, which lost 3 bases and 4 bases, there was a span of 15 bases. This CDR3 has 15 residues. As DNA, the CDR3 is TGTGCCAGCTCACCTTCGGGTTTGATGCCAGAGACCCAGTACTTC. Amino acids: CASSPSGLMPETQYF.

This rearrangement joins TRBV30 to TRBJ1-6; no reliable D call. V lost 3 bases, J lost 4 bases, and 16 bases lay in between. Germline CDR1 and CDR2: GTSNPN and SVGIG (reference sequence). The CDR3 sequence is 16 residues long. CDR3 nucleotide sequence: TGTGCCTGGAGCGGAGGCGGAGGATGGTATAATTCACCCCTCCACTTT. It translates to CAWSGGGGWYNSPLHF.

The rearrangement joins TRBV19 to TRBJ1-5; possibly TRBD1 for D (5 bases). Germline V lookup: CDR1 LNHDA, CDR2 SQIVND (reference sequence). The CDR3 covers 13 residues. The ends were cut back, 4 bases at V and 7 bases at J, with 11 bases in the middle. In DNA form, the CDR3 reads TGTGCCAGTAGTAAGACAGAAGCCCAGCCCCAGCATTTT. As protein: CASSKTEAQPQHF.

V and J are TRBV27 and TRBJ1-1; TRBD1 might be the D (5 bases). The V gene lost 8 bases and the J gene lost 4 bases, with 14 bases spanning the gap. Germline CDR1 and CDR2: MNHEY and SMNVEV (reference sequence). The CDR3 is 13 residues long. This CDR3 reads CASGRDWGTEAFF. DNA for the CDR3: TGTGCCAGCGGCCGGGACTGGGGCACTGAAGCTTTCTTT.

This clone was picked up a small number of times. This chain links TRBV11-2 with TRBJ1-1, with D possibly matching TRBD1 (6 bases). This CDR3 contains 12 residues. CDR1 is SGHAT, CDR2 FQNNGV, per germline. Between the trimmed V and J ends, which lost 6 bases and 6 bases, there was a span of 11 bases. The CDR3 here is CASRLGHPEAFF. DNA for the CDR3: TGTGCCAGCAGATTGGGACACCCTGAAGCTTTCTTT.

The genes are TRBV6-2 or TRBV6-3 and TRBJ2-2, with D possibly matching TRBD2 (6 bases). Trimming removed 5 bases from V and 6 bases from J, with 13 bases in between. Germline V gives CDR1 MNHEY, CDR2 SVGEGT. The CDR3 extends over 14 amino acids. This CDR3 reads CASSAREPPGELFF. The DNA of the CDR3 is TGTGCCAGCAGTGCTCGGGAGCCCCCCGGGGAGCTGTTTTTT.

The gene calls are TRBV27 and TRBJ1-5, with D maybe TRBD1 (6 bases). Per the germline V gene, CDR1 is MNHEY and CDR2 is SMNVEV (reference sequence). Deletions cut 5 bases from V and 5 bases from J, with 13 bases between. The CDR3 is 14 amino acids. CDR3 sequence reads: CASSQYRVHQPQHF. CDR3 nucleotide sequence: TGTGCCAGCAGTCAATACAGGGTCCATCAGCCCCAGCATTTT.

This clone appeared a single time. The chain joins TRBV7-2 to TRBJ1-5; D uncertain. The CDR3 runs to 12 residues. The V and J ends lost 5 bases and 7 bases respectively, with 9 bases between them. CDR1 is SGHTA, CDR2 FQGNSA, per germline. The CDR3 coding sequence is TGTGCCAGCAGCCACAGCTACCAGCCCCAGCATTTT. This gives the protein CASSHSYQPQHF.

V is TRBV28 and J is TRBJ2-5; 9 positions match TRBD1. From germline, CDR1 is MDHEN and CDR2 SYDVKM. The CDR3 runs to 15 residues. The ends lost 2 bases at V and 4 bases at J; junction bases unmatched: 5. Here the CDR3 DNA reads TGTGCCAGCAGTTTACCCACAGGGGGCGGAGAGACCCAGTACTTC. It specifies CASSLPTGGGETQYF.

A remark on this clone: Given a much more abundant clone one base away, this may be a read error. The rearrangement uses TRBV6-5 and TRBJ2-6; TRBD1 is a possible D gene (6 bases). V shed 2 bases and J shed 1 base, with 6 bases lying between them. CDR1 and CDR2 (germline): MNHEY, SVGAGI. The CDR3 covers 15 residues. Here the CDR3 DNA reads TGTGCCAGCAGTTACACAGGGTCTGGGGCCAACGTCCTGACTTTC. Encoded protein: CASSYTGSGANVLTF.

V usage is TRBV7-2 and J usage is TRBJ1-4; D uncertain. V gave up 8 bases and J gave up 5 bases, with 12 bases separating them. The CDR3 consists of 13 residues. The germline CDR1 and CDR2 sequences are SGHTA and FQGNSA. The CDR3 nucleotides are TGTGCCAGCCGGCCGAGGGAGAATGAAAAACTGTTTTTT. As protein: CASRPRENEKLFF. The full variable domain, with the rest looked up from reference TRBV7-2 and TRBJ1-4, is GAGVSQSPSNKVTEKGKDVELRCDPISGHTALYWYRQSLGQGLEFLIYFQGNSAPDKSGLPSDRFSAERTGGSVSTLTIQRTQQEDSAVYLCASRPRENEKLFFGSGTQLSVL.

V usage is TRBV29-1 and J usage is TRBJ1-1; D is ambiguous. Germline V gene lookup returns CDR1 SQVTM and CDR2 ANQGSEA. The CDR3 spans 12 residues. Trimming took off 6 bases at V and 2 bases at J, with 10 bases between the two ends. CDR3 in DNA: TGCAGCGTAATGGTGTTCAACACTGAAGCTTTCTTT. Residues: CSVMVFNTEAFF.

This chain uses TRBV11-3 with TRBJ2-2; 10 bases fit TRBD1. Trimming removed 5 bases from V and 2 bases from J; junction bases left unmatched: 8. This CDR3 is 17 amino acids long. CDR1 and CDR2 from the germline V gene are SGHNT and YENEEA. The CDR3 protein is CASSMGQGFSNTGELFF. The CDR3, as DNA: TGTGCCAGCAGCATGGGACAGGGGTTTTCAAACACCGGGGAGCTGTTTTTT.

The chain joins TRBV7-9 to TRBJ2-1; D is unresolved. The CDR3 runs to 12 residues. The germline V gene encodes CDR1 SEHNR and CDR2 FQNEAQ (reference sequence). Trimming shortened V by 1 base and J by 10 bases, and 8 bases separated the two germline ends. The CDR3 DNA sequence: TGTGCCAGCAGCTTAGTTTTATCAGAGCAGTTCTTC. It specifies CASSLVLSEQFF.

The chain employs TRBV6-2 or TRBV6-3 and TRBJ2-2; no firm D call. V lost 5 bases and J lost 4, with 11 bases in between. The CDR3 has 14 amino acids. Per the germline V gene, CDR1 is MNHEY and CDR2 is SVGEGT. The CDR3 loop is CASSDAASTGELFF. DNA of the CDR3: TGTGCCAGCAGTGACGCGGCTTCCACCGGGGAGCTGTTTTTT.

V and J are TRBV29-1 and TRBJ1-2; D is perhaps TRBD1 (6 bases). Trimming removed 3 bases from V and 4 bases from J, with 15 bases in between. From germline, CDR1 is SQVTM and CDR2 ANQGSEA. The CDR3 consists of 14 residues. CDR3 nucleotides: TGCAGCGTTGATAGGGCAGGGGTCGGCTATGGCTACACCTTC. Its translation is CSVDRAGVGYGYTF.